Listed here are 27 T cell receptor beta chains from one sample, sequenced in a study of CD8+ T cells in alopecia areata. Extraction of RNA preceded its reverse transcription into cDNA, which served as the sequencing template. Using immunoSEQ multiplex PCR, the repertoire was profiled, and TCRdb retains in-frame clones only, with some absent. The table shows 90,000 to 150,000 clones, with more than 45% occurring only once. The sample's treatment: oral pan-JAK inhibitor, 5-10 mg twice daily. The sample was CD4+ T cells sorted from blood, taken at week 4, from a patient treated with tofacitinib. These receptors all stem from a human donor with alopecia areata.

This clone has a handful of counts. This sequence joins TRBV7-9 and TRBJ1-1; possibly TRBD1 for D (6 bases). The CDR3 is 16 amino acids. Germline V CDR1 and CDR2: SEHNR, FQNEAQ (reference sequence). V was shortened by 7 bases and J by 2 bases, with 20 bases between the two germline ends. For the CDR3, the DNA is TGTGCCAGCACCTCAGGGTTTACAGGGACCAACACTGAAGCTTTCTTT. Protein product: CASTSGFTGTNTEAFF.

The chain uses TRBV5-1 and TRBJ2-3, with D perhaps being TRBD1 or TRBD2 (5 bases each). V was shortened by 0 bases and J by 2 bases, with 13 bases between the two germline ends. The CDR3 has 16 residues. Germline loops: CDR1 SGHRS, CDR2 YFSETQ. Here the CDR3 DNA reads TGCGCCAGCAGCTTGGCCCCGGGACGTATCACAGATACGCAGTATTTT. Amino acid sequence: CASSLAPGRITDTQYF.

Of note for this clone: Other DNA sequences in the sample encode the same CDR3. The chain recombines TRBV29-1 with TRBJ1-5; 9 nucleotides agree with TRBD1. The J segment lost 4 bases and the V segment lost 7 bases, leaving 2 bases of the junction unmatched. Looked up from germline, CDR1 is SQVTM and CDR2 is ANQGSEA. The length of the CDR3 is 12 residues. Here the CDR3 reads CSAGQGNQPQHF. DNA of the CDR3: TGCAGCGCCGGACAGGGGAATCAGCCCCAGCATTTT. The complete variable domain, with remaining parts taken from reference TRBV29-1 and TRBJ1-5, reads SAVISQKPSRDICQRGTSLTIQCQVDSQVTMMFWYRQQPGQSLTLIATANQGSEATYESGFVIDKFPISRPNLTFSTLTVSNMSPEDSSIYLCSAGQGNQPQHFGDGTRLSIL.

V usage is TRBV7-2 and J usage is TRBJ2-1; TRBD2 matches 9 bases. V gave up 2 bases and J gave up 5 bases; unmatched junction bases: 4. The CDR3 consists of 15 residues. The germline gives CDR1 SGHTA, CDR2 FQGNSA. The CDR3 nucleotides are TGTGCCAGCAGCTTATTGGCTAGCGGGGACAATGAGCAGTTCTTC. Translated: CASSLLASGDNEQFF. The full variable domain, with the rest looked up from reference TRBV7-2 and TRBJ2-1, is GAGVSQSPSNKVTEKGKDVELRCDPISGHTALYWYRQSLGQGLEFLIYFQGNSAPDKSGLPSDRFSAERTGGSVSTLTIQRTQQEDSAVYLCASSLLASGDNEQFFGPGTRLTVL.

J is TRBJ1-2 and V is TRBV7-9; no firm D call. CDR1 is SEHNR, CDR2 FQNEAQ, per germline (reference sequence). This CDR3 has 14 residues. V lost 5 bases to trimming and J lost 4 bases, with 14 bases between them. The CDR3 region has the DNA TGTGCCAGCAGCCCCCCGGACGGACTCTATGGCTACACCTTC. Protein sequence: CASSPPDGLYGYTF.

The chain carries TRBV5-1 and TRBJ2-3; 12 bases line up with TRBD2. CDR1 and CDR2 (germline): SGHRS, YFSETQ. V shed 0 bases and J 6 bases; nucleotides not matched to a gene: 2. The length of the CDR3 is 15 residues. For the CDR3, the DNA is TGCGCCAGCAGCTTGGCTAGCGGGGGGGCCGATACGCAGTATTTT. It yields the protein CASSLASGGADTQYF.

This clone was seen a few times. CDR3 nucleotide sequence: TGTGCCAGCAGCCAAGCTGTTAGCGGGGGCAATGAGCAGTTCTTC. Residues: CASSQAVSGGNEQFF. J is TRBJ2-1 and V is TRBV4-2; 9 nucleotides match TRBD2. The germline V gene has CDR1 LGHNA and CDR2 YNFKEQ. This CDR3 has 15 amino acids. J gave up 6 bases and V 1 base, and 4 bases lay outside the gene matches.

This rearrangement joins TRBV23-1 to TRBJ1-2; D might be TRBD1 (5 bases). TRBV23-1 falls under the ORF class, with uncertain function. V lost 0 bases and J 4 bases, leaving 12 bases between the germline ends. The CDR3 runs to 15 residues. Here the CDR3 reads CASSQSWRGAYGYTF. CDR3 nucleotides: TGCGCCAGCAGTCAATCGTGGAGGGGCGCCTATGGCTACACCTTC.

This sequence joins TRBV5-5 and TRBJ1-4; D call uncertain. This CDR3 spans 15 amino acids. Germline V gene lookup returns CDR1 SGHKS and CDR2 YYEKEE (reference sequence). Between the trimmed V and J ends, which lost 0 bases and 8 bases, there was a span of 14 bases. The CDR3 sequence is CASSLGGGSGEKLFF. For the CDR3, the DNA is TGTGCCAGCAGCTTGGGCGGCGGAAGCGGGGAAAAACTGTTTTTT.

This clone was detected only a few times. The CDR3 region has the DNA TGTGCCAGCAGCTTAGGGCTAGCGGAGGGAGAGACCCAGTACTTC. This sequence encodes CASSLGLAEGETQYF. The chain joins TRBV7-3 to TRBJ2-5; 7 bases line up with TRBD2. This CDR3 contains 15 residues. Trimming at V came to 2 bases and at J to 4 bases, leaving 7 bases not matched to a gene. The germline V gene encodes CDR1 SGHTA and CDR2 FQGTGA.

This rearrangement joins TRBV30 to TRBJ2-3; D gene ambiguous. There are 13 residues in the CDR3. The V end lost 2 bases, the J end lost 6 bases, and 12 bases lay between the germline ends. Per germline, CDR1 GTSNPN and CDR2 SVGIG (reference sequence). In DNA, the CDR3 is TGTGCCTGGAGTAGGTTATTGGCGGATACGCAGTATTTT. Its translation is CAWSRLLADTQYF.

The V and J genes are TRBV2 and TRBJ1-1; TRBD1 is a possible D gene (6 bases). The CDR3 has 13 residues. Deletions cut 6 bases from V and 4 bases from J, with 12 bases between. Germline V gene lookup returns CDR1 SNHLY and CDR2 FYNNEI. Here the CDR3 DNA reads TGTGCCAGCAGGGCAACAGGGCCCACTGAAGCTTTCTTT. Translated: CASRATGPTEAFF.

In its sample, this clone was seen a few times. This CDR3 is also generated by other DNA sequences in the sample. This sequence joins TRBV4-2 and TRBJ2-7; 7 bases are shared with TRBD1. Trimming cost V 1 base and J 2 bases; bases outside gene matches: 2. In germline, CDR1 is LGHNA, CDR2 YNFKEQ. The CDR3 covers 14 residues. In DNA, the CDR3 is TGTGCCAGCAGCCAAGGGACAGGAACCTACGAGCAGTACTTC. Translation gives CASSQGTGTYEQYF.

The V and J genes are TRBV4-1 and TRBJ1-1, with D maybe TRBD1 (6 bases). Trimming pared 4 bases from V and 2 bases from J, leaving 11 bases between. Germline V gene data show CDR1 as MGHRA and CDR2 as YSYEKL. This CDR3 comprises 14 residues. In nucleotides, the CDR3 is TGCGCCAGCAGCCGTGGACAGACCAACACTGAAGCTTTCTTT. It specifies CASSRGQTNTEAFF.

The chain joins TRBV6-1 to TRBJ1-1, with TRBD1 matching over 7 bases. J gave up 0 bases and V 6 bases, and 4 bases lay outside the gene matches. The CDR3 runs 14 residues. CDR1 and CDR2 (germline): MNHNS, SASEGT. The CDR3 DNA reads as TGTGCCAGCAGCCCAGACAGGGTGAACACTGAAGCTTTCTTT. Its translation is CASSPDRVNTEAFF.

The chain is built from TRBV5-1 and TRBJ1-1, with no clear D. V dropped 0 bases and J dropped 5 bases, with 11 bases sitting between them. CDR3 size: 14 residues. Germline V lookup: CDR1 SGHRS, CDR2 YFSETQ. The CDR3: CASSLESGRTEAFF. The CDR3 DNA is TGCGCCAGCAGCTTGGAATCGGGGAGGACTGAAGCTTTCTTT.

The chain carries TRBV9 and TRBJ1-6; D uncertain. Trimming pared 3 bases from V and 6 bases from J, leaving 7 bases between. The CDR3 is made up of 13 amino acids. From germline, CDR1 is SGDLS and CDR2 YYNGEE. Here the CDR3 reads CASSATVNSPLHF. The CDR3 DNA is TGTGCCAGCAGCGCCACGGTTAATTCACCCCTCCACTTT.

The chain uses TRBV6-5 and TRBJ1-1; D might be TRBD1 (5 bases). The ends were cut back, 6 bases at V and 7 bases at J, with 12 bases in the middle. The length of the CDR3 is 12 residues. Germline CDR1 reads MNHEY; CDR2 reads SVGAGI. CDR3 bases: TGTGCCAGCAGAGGGGTAGGTGGTGAAGCTTTCTTT. Protein product: CASRGVGGEAFF.

This clone is medium-sized. This chain connects TRBV19 to TRBJ2-1, with 7 bases that match TRBD2. There are 13 residues in the CDR3. CDR1 is LNHDA and CDR2 is SQIVND in the germline V gene (reference sequence). Trimming removed 1 base from V and 8 bases from J; junction bases left unmatched: 2. The CDR3 nucleotides read TGTGCCAGTAGTATAGTTAGCGGGCATGAGCAGTTCTTC. It specifies CASSIVSGHEQFF.

This clone came up once. The V call is TRBV15, the J call TRBJ2-5; D possibly matches TRBD1 or TRBD2 (5 bases each). The germline CDR1 and CDR2 sequences are LNHNV and YYDKDF (reference sequence). V was trimmed by 1 base and J by 1 base, leaving 10 bases between them. The CDR3 has 15 amino acids. DNA of the CDR3: TGTGCCACCAGCAGAGTTCCCGGGGCCCAAGAGACCCAGTACTTC. It yields the protein CATSRVPGAQETQYF.

The chain has TRBV7-8 and TRBJ1-1, with D perhaps TRBD1 (6 bases). CDR1 SGHVS and CDR2 FQNEAQ come from the germline V gene. V was clipped by 4 bases and J by 0 bases, with 9 bases between them. This CDR3 spans 14 amino acids. Here the CDR3 DNA reads TGTGCCAGCAGCTCCGGACAGATGAACACTGAAGCTTTCTTT. Its protein is CASSSGQMNTEAFF.

V and J are TRBV5-1 and TRBJ2-3; 7 nucleotides line up with TRBD2. Germline V gene sequence: CDR1 SGHRS, CDR2 YFSETQ. The CDR3 spans 15 residues. V shed 3 bases and J 8 bases; nucleotides not matched to a gene: 12. CDR3 sequence reads: CASSWGTNDSPTQYF. CDR3 sequence (DNA): TGCGCCAGCAGCTGGGGGACTAACGATTCCCCTACGCAGTATTTT.

The V and J genes are TRBV7-2 and TRBJ2-5, with 12 bases matching TRBD2. This CDR3 contains 16 residues. V shed 1 base, J shed 5 bases, and the junction held 5 bases outside the gene matches. Looked up from germline, CDR1 is SGHTA and CDR2 is FQGNSA. The CDR3 sequence: CASSLGLAGARETQYF. The CDR3 bases are TGTGCCAGCAGCTTAGGACTAGCGGGAGCTCGGGAGACCCAGTACTTC.

Concerning this clone: A much larger clone differs by one base, so this may be a read error. This chain uses TRBV6-5 with TRBJ1-1, with 8 bases identical to TRBD1. Germline V gene lookup returns CDR1 MNHEY and CDR2 SVGAGI. The CDR3 loop spans 14 amino acids. Unmatched junction bases numbered 3, after V lost 5 bases and J lost 1 base. The CDR3 region has the DNA TGTGCCAGCAGTACAGACAGGGGGAACACTGAAGCTTTCTTT. Amino acid sequence: CASSTDRGNTEAFF.

This clone has only a few counts. The chain has TRBV6-6 and TRBJ1-2; D ambiguous. CDR1 and CDR2 from the germline V gene are MNHNY and SVGAGI (reference sequence). The ends were cut back, 4 bases at V and 7 bases at J, with 10 bases in the middle. The CDR3 is made up of 12 amino acids. The CDR3 spells CASSSLSGGYTF. The CDR3, as DNA: TGTGCCAGCAGTTCTCTCAGTGGTGGCTACACCTTC.

The V call is TRBV11-2, the J call TRBJ2-7; 8 positions agree with TRBD1. V was pared by 5 bases and J by 6 bases, with 6 bases of the junction left unmatched. The CDR3 runs 13 residues. The germline CDR1 and CDR2 sequences are SGHAT and FQNNGV. CDR3 bases: TGTGCCAGCAGCCTCCGGACAGGGACCGAGCAGTACTTC. It is translated as CASSLRTGTEQYF.

The genes are TRBV25-1 and TRBJ2-7; D is undetermined. The CDR3 consists of 12 residues. V dropped 5 bases and J dropped 6 bases, with 11 bases sitting between them. Germline V CDR1 and CDR2: MGHDK, SYGVNS. The CDR3 sequence: CASSRYSGEQYF. The CDR3 DNA sequence: TGTGCCAGCAGTCGATATTCGGGCGAGCAGTACTTC.